This T cell receptor beta chain appears in the sequencing data of a study of neoadjuvant nivolumab and ipilimumab in lung cancer (TCRdb year 2020). Regarding the research as a whole: Nivolumab was administered intravenously at 3 mg/kg on days 1, 15 and 29, and in the combination arm ipilimumab 1 mg/kg was added on day 1 only. The primary endpoint of the trial was the rate of major pathologic response (MPR) in the intention-to-treat population of each study arm. Matched pretherapy and resected tumor pairs were analyzed from seven patients, of whom four had been treated with nivolumab and three with nivolumab plus ipilimumab. A total of about 43 patients with operable NSCLC were treated in the trial, with around 23 randomized to nivolumab monotherapy and about 20 randomized to nivolumab plus ipilimumab. The study compared TCR repertoires in pretherapy (baseline) peripheral blood with TCR repertoires in tumors resected at surgery following neoadjuvant immune checkpoint blockade. General findings and caveats noted by the study authors: No significant correlation was found between TCR clonality and pathologic tumor regression, and only one major-pathologic-response sample was available for the clonality analysis. TCR richness and clonality were greater in resected tumors than in tumor-adjacent uninvolved lung, and increases were seen in more dual-therapy-treated tumors. From pretherapy to surgery, increases in tumor T-cell richness and clonality were observed in three of three dual-therapy tumors but in only two of four nivolumab-treated tumors. A small number of samples underwent TCR sequencing. A positive correlation was observed between pretherapy blood TCR richness and richness in tumors resected after neoadjuvant therapy (Spearman R ≈ 0.82).

Reading the germline V gene gives CDR1 SGHAT and CDR2 FQNNGV. V lost 3 bases and J lost 1 base, and the count of bases not matched to a germline gene is 4. The CDR3 runs 15 amino acids, cysteine and phenylalanine included. The sequence is cut down to CDR3 DNA, 45 bases in frame from base 1. Library preparation was by the immunoSEQ multiplex PCR assay. The paper's processing steps were these. Richness and clonality were used to summarize the repertoires, and clones that significantly expanded or contracted between pre- and post-therapy samples were identified. Imported from immuneACCESS, the table was reduced by TCRdb to in-frame sequences with V and J called. These copies leave out some clones; in studies compared against another copy, an unresolved V gene accounts for under half, and the cause of the remainder is not known. V, J and clone size are taken as reported in that table, and D and trimming were inferred from the DNA itself. This sample holds 25,000 to 35,000 clones; more than 85% were observed only once. Approximately 2.2% of the sample belongs to the ten largest clones.

About this clone: It lacks a known antigen. No qualities accompany the bases; no much larger clone lies one base away.

The time point label on this specimen signifies: at surgical resection after neoadjuvant nivolumab +/- ipilimumab. Samples came from the phase 2 randomized NEOSTAR trial, which tested neoadjuvant nivolumab or nivolumab plus ipilimumab followed by surgery in operable NSCLC. The TCR sequence derives from an adult with non-small cell lung cancer. The rearrangement joined TRBV11-2 to TRBJ1-1; 8 central nucleotides agree with TRBD1. Here the sequenced sample was peripheral blood, taken after neoadjuvant nivolumab, alone or with ipilimumab, at or shortly before surgery. CDR3 protein: CASSFMGQANTEAFF. The nucleotide sequence reads TGTGCCAGCAGCTTCATGGGACAGGCGAACACTGAAGCTTTCTTT.